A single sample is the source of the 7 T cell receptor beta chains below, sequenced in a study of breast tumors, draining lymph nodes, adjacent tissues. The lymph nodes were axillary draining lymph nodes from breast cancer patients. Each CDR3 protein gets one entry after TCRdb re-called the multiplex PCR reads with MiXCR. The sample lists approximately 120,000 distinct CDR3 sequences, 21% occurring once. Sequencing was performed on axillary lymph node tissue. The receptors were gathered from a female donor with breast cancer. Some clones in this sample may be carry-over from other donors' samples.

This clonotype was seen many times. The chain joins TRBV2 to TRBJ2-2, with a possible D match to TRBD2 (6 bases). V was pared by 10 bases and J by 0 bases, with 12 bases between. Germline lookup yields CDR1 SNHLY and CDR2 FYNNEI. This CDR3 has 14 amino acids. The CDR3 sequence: CATQRDSNTGELFF. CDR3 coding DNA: TGTGCCACCCAAAGGGACTCGAACACCGGGGAGCTGTTTTTT.

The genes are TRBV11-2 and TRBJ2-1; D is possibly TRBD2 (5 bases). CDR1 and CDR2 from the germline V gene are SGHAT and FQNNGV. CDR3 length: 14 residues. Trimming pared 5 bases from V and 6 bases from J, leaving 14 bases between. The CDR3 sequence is CASSPTGVVNEQFF. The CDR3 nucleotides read TGTGCCAGCAGCCCGACCGGGGTTGTCAATGAGCAGTTCTTC.

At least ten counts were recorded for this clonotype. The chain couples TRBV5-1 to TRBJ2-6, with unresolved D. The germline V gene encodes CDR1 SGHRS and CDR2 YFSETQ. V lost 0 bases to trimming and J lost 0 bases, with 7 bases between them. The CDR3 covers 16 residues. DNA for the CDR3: TGCGCCAGCAGCTTGGATCTCACCTCTGGGGCCAACGTCCTGACTTTC. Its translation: CASSLDLTSGANVLTF.

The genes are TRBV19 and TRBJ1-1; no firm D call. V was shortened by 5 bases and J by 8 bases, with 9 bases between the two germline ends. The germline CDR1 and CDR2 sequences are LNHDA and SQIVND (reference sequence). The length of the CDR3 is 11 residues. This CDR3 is CASSPGFEAFF. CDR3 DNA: TGTGCCAGTAGTCCAGGTTTCGAAGCTTTCTTT.

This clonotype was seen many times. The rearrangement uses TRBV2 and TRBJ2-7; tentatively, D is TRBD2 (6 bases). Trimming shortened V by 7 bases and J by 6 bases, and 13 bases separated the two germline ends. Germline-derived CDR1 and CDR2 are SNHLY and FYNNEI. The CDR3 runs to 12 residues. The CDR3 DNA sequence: TGTGCCAGCACCGGGAGAAAAGGCGAGCAGTACTTC. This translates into CASTGRKGEQYF.

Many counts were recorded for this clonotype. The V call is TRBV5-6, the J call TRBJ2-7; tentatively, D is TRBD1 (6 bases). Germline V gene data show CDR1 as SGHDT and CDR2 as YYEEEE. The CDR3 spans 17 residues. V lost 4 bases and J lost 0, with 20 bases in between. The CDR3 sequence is CASSTVGRGASSYEQYF. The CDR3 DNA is TGTGCCAGCAGCACGGTGGGCAGGGGCGCTAGCTCCTACGAGCAGTACTTC.

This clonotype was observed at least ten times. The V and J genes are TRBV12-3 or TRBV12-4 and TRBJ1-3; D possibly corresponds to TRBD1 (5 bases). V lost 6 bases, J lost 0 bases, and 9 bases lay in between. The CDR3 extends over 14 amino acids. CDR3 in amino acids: CASRPGASGNTIYF. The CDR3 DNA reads TGTGCCAGCAGACCCGGGGCCTCTGGAAACACCATATATTTT.